The source of this T cell receptor beta chain is a study of cytomegalovirus exposure and HLA in healthy donors. Points on this clone: Its antigen remains unidentified.

Trimming removed 3 bases from V and 3 bases from J, with 15 bases in between. Per the germline V gene, CDR1 is LNHDA and CDR2 is SQIVND (reference sequence). This CDR3 is 15 amino acids long. Use of 60 Vbeta and 13 Jbeta primers characterized the PCR. Per the study methods: A follow-up analysis tallied 73 million or so unique TCR beta chains, roughly 9.9 million shared. Method: immunoSEQ multiplex PCR; TCRdb's copy keeps in-frame clones and lacks some. That table gives V, J and clone size, and the DNA gave D and trimming. The sample consists of 150,000 to 200,000 clones, roughly 82% of them appearing once. Study observations and caveats: Clonal expansion, a later analysis showed, was greater in HLA-associated TCR beta chains than in equally common others.

The chain combines TRBV19 with TRBJ2-7, with D unresolved. The sequencing input was PBMCs. The TCR sequence derives from a woman aged 45-59 years in good health and CMV-seropositive. CDR3 amino acids: CASSIKGGQNYEQYF. In DNA, the CDR3 is TGTGCCAGTAGTATTAAAGGTGGGCAGAACTACGAGCAGTACTTC.